Shown below are 25 T cell receptor beta chains from a single sample sequenced in a study of blood T cells in healthy people across ages. The use of a sample-barcoded 5' primer and a J-beta primer mix characterized a second PCR of about 7 to 12 cycles. Each CDR3 protein is one row after TCRdb ran MiXCR on the 5' RACE reads. The repertoire holds about 1.6 million distinct CDR3 sequences, with almost 35% as singletons. The sequencing input was blood. The receptors were sampled from a woman in her 30s in good health.

This clonotype occurred a few times. This chain links TRBV2 with TRBJ2-6, with D possibly being TRBD1 (5 bases). Looked up from germline, CDR1 is SNHLY and CDR2 is FYNNEI. The CDR3 is 14 residues long. V was trimmed by 8 bases and J by 0 bases, leaving 8 bases between them. The CDR3 sequence is CASEQVSGANVLTF. CDR3 coding DNA: TGTGCCAGCGAACAGGTCTCTGGGGCCAACGTCCTGACTTTC.

The chain has TRBV27 and TRBJ2-5, with D unclear. The CDR3 runs to 16 residues. The germline CDR1 and CDR2 sequences are MNHEY and SMNVEV (reference sequence). Trimming took 6 bases from V and 5 from J, leaving 22 bases between them. The CDR3 bases are TGTGCCAGCAGGAGGTTCTCCGTCGACACCGCCGAGACCCAGTACTTC. Its protein is CASRRFSVDTAETQYF.

V usage is TRBV19 and J usage is TRBJ1-1; D is undetermined. The germline V gene encodes CDR1 LNHDA and CDR2 SQIVND (reference sequence). This CDR3 is 13 amino acids long. Trimming pared 3 bases from V and 7 bases from J, leaving 12 bases between. The CDR3 coding sequence is TGTGCCAGTAGTATCGGAGGGATCATTGAAGCTTTCTTT. It is translated as CASSIGGIIEAFF.

A few counts support this clonotype. The V gene is TRBV24-1, the J gene TRBJ2-7, with 9 bases aligning to TRBD1. Trimming cost V 4 bases and J 7 bases; bases outside gene matches: 4. Germline V gives CDR1 KGHDR, CDR2 SFDVKD. The CDR3 spans 13 residues. The CDR3 spells CATSEADRGEQYF. As DNA, the CDR3 is TGTGCCACCAGTGAAGCGGACAGGGGAGAGCAGTACTTC.

This chain joins TRBV28 and TRBJ1-5; possibly TRBD1 for D (6 bases). With 2 bases removed from V and 6 bases from J, the gap between germline ends came to 11 bases. This CDR3 region has 14 residues. Germline values: CDR1 MDHEN, CDR2 SYDVKM. This chain's CDR3 is CASSLPGAGQPQHF. CDR3 in DNA: TGTGCCAGCAGTTTACCAGGGGCTGGTCAGCCCCAGCATTTT.

This clonotype was counted a few times. V and J are TRBV10-3 and TRBJ1-2, with D uncertain. Trimming took 0 bases from V and 7 from J, leaving 9 bases between them. The CDR3 is made up of 13 amino acids. CDR1 and CDR2 (germline): ENHRY, SYGVKD. CDR3 in amino acids: CAISESLVSGYTF. CDR3 DNA: TGTGCCATCAGTGAGTCGTTGGTTTCTGGCTACACCTTC.

The chain uses TRBV20-1 and TRBJ2-7, with 12 bases matching TRBD2. The germline V gene has CDR1 DFQATT and CDR2 SNEGSKA (reference sequence). The CDR3 length is 15 residues. The J segment lost 5 bases and the V segment lost 0 bases, leaving 5 bases of the junction unmatched. In DNA, the CDR3 is TGCAGTGCTAGAGATCTAGCGGGAGGGCCCAACGAGCAGTACTTC. Translated: CSARDLAGGPNEQYF.

This chain joins TRBV6-1 and TRBJ2-5; 11 bases map to TRBD1. Germline CDR1 is MNHNS and CDR2 is SASEGT. J lost 4 bases, V lost 6 bases, and 7 bases had no gene match. This CDR3 region has 15 residues. Here the CDR3 DNA reads TGTGCCAGCAGAGCCTCCGGGACAGGGGGAGAGACCCAGTACTTC. Its translation: CASRASGTGGETQYF.

In this sample, this clonotype turned up a few times. V is TRBV3-1 and J is TRBJ2-1, with D uncertain. The V gene lost 4 bases and the J gene lost 8 bases, with 9 bases spanning the gap. The CDR3 sequence is 12 residues long. Germline CDR1 LGHDT, CDR2 YNNKEL (reference sequence). The DNA of the CDR3 is TGTGCCAGCAGCCGGACGACGGATGAGCAGTTCTTC. It codes for CASSRTTDEQFF.

This clonotype was picked up a small number of times. CDR3 protein: CSARRQGMETQYF. The CDR3, as DNA: TGCAGTGCTAGACGACAGGGGATGGAGACCCAGTACTTC. This sequence joins TRBV20-1 and TRBJ2-5; 8 nucleotides line up with TRBD1. Germline CDR1 reads DFQATT; CDR2 reads SNEGSKA (reference sequence). The CDR3 is made up of 13 amino acids. The V gene end was trimmed by 2 bases and the J gene end by 5 bases; junction bases not matched to a gene: 4.

In this sample, this clonotype turned up a few times. The genes are TRBV18 and TRBJ1-2, with D tentatively TRBD1 (5 bases). CDR1 KGHSH and CDR2 LQKENI come from the germline V gene. The length of the CDR3 is 14 residues. V was cut by 0 bases and J by 4 bases, with 9 bases left in between. This CDR3 reads CASSPPNRLYGYTF. The CDR3 DNA reads TGTGCCAGCTCACCACCCAACAGGCTCTATGGCTACACCTTC.

This clonotype was counted between two and nine times. The gene calls are TRBV21-1 and TRBJ2-7; the table's D gene call, TRBD2, was not cross checked with the DNA. TRBV21-1 is listed as a pseudogene. The CDR3 contains 14 residues. CDR3 DNA sequence: TGTGCCAGCAGCACTACGGGAGACCACTACGAGCAGTACTTC. It codes for CASSTTGDHYEQYF.

To note about this clonotype: Since no conserved phenylalanine or tryptophan closes the CDR3, a read error is the likely cause. The chain joins TRBV29-1 to TRBJ2-2; D is unresolved. V lost 4 bases and J 1 base, leaving 4 bases between the germline ends. Germline-derived CDR1 and CDR2 are SQVTM and ANQGSEA. The CDR3 runs 12 residues. CDR3 amino acids: CSVGQNTGELFL. Here the CDR3 DNA reads TGCAGCGTTGGTCAGAACACCGGGGAGCTGTTTTTA.

This clonotype showed up just a few times. J is TRBJ2-1 and V is TRBV27; D remains unclear. This CDR3 is built from 13 residues. CDR1 and CDR2 from the germline V gene are MNHEY and SMNVEV (reference sequence). The V and J ends lost 2 bases and 5 bases respectively, with 7 bases between them. This chain's CDR3 is CASSLGQDNEQFF. The CDR3 DNA reads as TGTGCCAGCAGTTTAGGCCAGGACAATGAGCAGTTCTTC.

In this sample, this clonotype turned up a few times. The chain recombines TRBV2 with TRBJ2-1; 13 bases line up with TRBD2. The V and J ends lost 4 bases and 15 bases, in that order; junction bases with no gene match: 12. The germline V gene has CDR1 SNHLY and CDR2 FYNNEI. This CDR3 has 15 residues. The CDR3 region is CASSGTSGRFTSWFF. The CDR3 DNA follows: TGTGCCAGCAGTGGGACTAGCGGGAGATTTACTTCATGGTTCTTC. Full variable domain (outside the CDR3, taken from reference TRBV2 and TRBJ2-1): EPEVTQTPSHQVTQMGQEVILRCVPISNHLYFYWYRQILGQKVEFLVSFYNNEISEKSEIFDDQFSVERPDGSNFTLKIRSTKLEDSAMYFCASSGTSGRFTSWFFGPGTRLTVL.

The table lists this clonotype with a few counts. This sequence joins TRBV25-1 and TRBJ2-1; 9 positions agree with TRBD1. V gave up 7 bases and J gave up 4 bases; unmatched junction bases: 5. CDR3 size: 14 residues. Germline-derived CDR1 and CDR2 are MGHDK and SYGVNS. CDR3 nucleotides: TGTGCCAGCAATCCGGGACAGGGTTACAATGAGCAGTTCTTC. Translating it yields CASNPGQGYNEQFF.

The V and J genes are TRBV2 and TRBJ1-1; tentatively, D is TRBD1 (5 bases). Germline-derived CDR1 and CDR2 are SNHLY and FYNNEI. V was clipped by 8 bases and J by 1 base, with 17 bases between them. CDR3 length: 15 residues. CDR3 coding DNA: TGTGCCAGCCACCAGATGGGGGGGGGGAACACTGAAGCTTTCTTT. It encodes CASHQMGGGNTEAFF.

This clonotype appeared a few times. The chain links TRBV7-2 to TRBJ2-3; 8 bases are shared with TRBD2. This CDR3 comprises 16 residues. The germline gives CDR1 SGHTA, CDR2 FQGNSA. The V segment lost 7 bases and the J segment 1 base; nucleotides outside the gene matches: 10. This CDR3 is CASTEFGRGGTDTQYF. DNA for the CDR3: TGTGCCAGCACCGAGTTTGGGCGGGGGGGCACAGATACGCAGTATTTT.

The gene calls are TRBV7-3 and TRBJ2-3, with 7 bases aligning to TRBD2. J lost 0 bases, V lost 0 bases, and 6 bases had no gene match. This CDR3 is 17 amino acids long. Germline-derived CDR1 and CDR2 are SGHTA and FQGTGA. In nucleotides, the CDR3 is TGTGCCAGCAGCTTAACCCCTAACGGGGGGAGCACAGATACGCAGTATTTT. It specifies CASSLTPNGGSTDTQYF.

V is TRBV30 and J is TRBJ2-7, with D perhaps TRBD2 (7 bases). V was trimmed by 2 bases and J by 1 base, leaving 15 bases between them. Germline CDR1 GTSNPN, CDR2 SVGIG (reference sequence). The CDR3 length is 15 residues. CDR3 bases: TGTGCCTGGAGTCGGGGGGCAGAAGTATCCTACGAGCAGTACTTC. Residues: CAWSRGAEVSYEQYF.

With respect to this clonotype: This may come from a read error, since a much larger clone is one base off. This rearrangement joins TRBV29-1 to TRBJ2-1; 7 bases agree with TRBD2. The J call is uncertain, as TRBJ2-7 better fits the DNA end. Germline CDR1 is SQVTM and CDR2 is ANQGSEA. CDR3 length equals 15 residues. The CDR3 DNA follows: TGCAGCGTTCCCGTCCGGGACTACTCCTACAATGAGCAGTACTTC. Protein sequence: CSVPVRDYSYNEQYF.

This clonotype appeared a few times. This sequence joins TRBV29-1 and TRBJ1-1, with unresolved D. The CDR3 spans 13 residues. Germline CDR1 reads SQVTM; CDR2 reads ANQGSEA. The V end was cut by 7 bases, the J end by 7 bases, with 19 bases between. CDR3 loop: CSASYPEGIEAFF. CDR3 nucleotide sequence: TGCAGCGCCTCGTACCCCGAGGGCATTGAAGCTTTCTTT.

The V call is TRBV20-1, the J call TRBJ2-1; no clear D. This CDR3 spans 18 amino acids. V was pared by 3 bases and J by 0 bases, with 21 bases between. Germline V gene data show CDR1 as DFQATT and CDR2 as SNEGSKA (reference sequence). The CDR3 DNA is TGCAGTGCTAGGCCAAGTACTCACCAGTTTAGCTCCTACAATGAGCAGTTCTTC. Translation gives CSARPSTHQFSSYNEQFF.

This clonotype was recorded many times. The chain links TRBV25-1 to TRBJ2-1, with D maybe TRBD2 (7 bases). CDR1 is MGHDK and CDR2 is SYGVNS in the germline V gene. Trimming removed 3 bases from V and 4 bases from J, with 13 bases in between. The CDR3 is 15 amino acids. Here the CDR3 DNA reads TGTGCCAGCAGTGACGCGGGGGCCAGATACAATGAGCAGTTCTTC. It translates to CASSDAGARYNEQFF. Combining the CDR3 with reference TRBV25-1 and TRBJ2-1 gives the whole variable domain EADIYQTPRYLVIGTGKKITLECSQTMGHDKMYWYQQDPGMELHLIHYSYGVNSTEKGDLSSESTVSRIRTEHFPLTLESARPSHTSQYLCASSDAGARYNEQFFGPGTRLTVL.

The chain is built from TRBV20-1 and TRBJ1-5; D is ambiguous. The CDR3 totals 12 residues. V shed 1 base and J shed 5 bases, with 6 bases lying between them. Germline CDR1 is DFQATT and CDR2 is SNEGSKA (reference sequence). The CDR3 reads CSARVSDQPQHF. The CDR3 region has the DNA TGCAGTGCTAGAGTCTCGGATCAGCCCCAGCATTTT.